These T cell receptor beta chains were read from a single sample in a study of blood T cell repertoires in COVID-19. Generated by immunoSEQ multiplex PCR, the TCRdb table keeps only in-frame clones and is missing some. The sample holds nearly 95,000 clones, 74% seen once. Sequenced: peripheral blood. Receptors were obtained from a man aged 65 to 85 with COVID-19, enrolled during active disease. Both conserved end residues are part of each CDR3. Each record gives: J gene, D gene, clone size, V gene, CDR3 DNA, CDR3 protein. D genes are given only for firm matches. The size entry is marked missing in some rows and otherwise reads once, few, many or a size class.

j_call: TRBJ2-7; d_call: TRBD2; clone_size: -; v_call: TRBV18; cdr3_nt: TGTGCCAGCTCACGGGGGACTAGCGGGAACGAGCAGTACTTC; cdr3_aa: CASSRGTSGNEQYF
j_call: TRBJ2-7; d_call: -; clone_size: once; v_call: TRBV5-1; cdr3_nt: TGCGCCAGCAGCCTCCCCAGGGGCGAGCAGTACTTC; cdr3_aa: CASSLPRGEQYF
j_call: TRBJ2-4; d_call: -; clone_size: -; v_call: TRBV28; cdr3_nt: TGTGCCAGCAGTTTGCCCGCAAGCACGGTTCAGTACTTC; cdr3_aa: CASSLPASTVQYF
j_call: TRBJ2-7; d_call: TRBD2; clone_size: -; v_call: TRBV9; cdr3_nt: TGTGCCAGCAGCGTAGACGGGAGGGCCCCCTACGAGCAGTACTTC; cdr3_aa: CASSVDGRAPYEQYF
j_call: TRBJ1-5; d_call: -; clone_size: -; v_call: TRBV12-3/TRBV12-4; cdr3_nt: TGTGCCAGCACCTCCGGACAGCCTGGGGCCCAGCATTTT; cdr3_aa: CASTSGQPGAQHF
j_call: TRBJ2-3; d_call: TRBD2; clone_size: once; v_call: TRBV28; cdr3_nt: TGTGCCAGCAATACCGCGCTGCTAGCGGGAGGTCTGAATACGCAGTATTTT; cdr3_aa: CASNTALLAGGLNTQYF
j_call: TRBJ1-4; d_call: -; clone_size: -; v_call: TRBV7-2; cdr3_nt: TGTGCCAGTCGAGAGGGTCTTTGGGGTGAAAAACTGTTTTTT; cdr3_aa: CASREGLWGEKLFF
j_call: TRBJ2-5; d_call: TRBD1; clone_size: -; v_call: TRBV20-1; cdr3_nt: TGCAGTGCTAGTACAGGGGGCCAAGAGACCCAGTACTTC; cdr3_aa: CSASTGGQETQYF
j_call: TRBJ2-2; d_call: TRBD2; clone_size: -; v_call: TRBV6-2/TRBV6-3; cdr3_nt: TGTGCCAGCAGTCGTTTAGCGGGAAACACCGGGGAGCTGTTTTTT; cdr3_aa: CASSRLAGNTGELFF
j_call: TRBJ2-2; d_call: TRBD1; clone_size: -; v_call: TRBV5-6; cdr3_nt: TGTGCCAGCAGCTTTTGGGACAGGGAGACCGGGGAGCTGTTTTTT; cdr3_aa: CASSFWDRETGELFF
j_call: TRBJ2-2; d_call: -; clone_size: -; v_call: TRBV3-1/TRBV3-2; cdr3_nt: TGTGCCAGCAGCCAAGCAAACGGCGGGGAGCTGTTTTTT; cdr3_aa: CASSQANGGELFF
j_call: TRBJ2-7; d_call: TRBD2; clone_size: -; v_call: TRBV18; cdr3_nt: TGTGCCAGCTCACCGCTAGCGGGAAGTCGATCGTCCGACGAGCAGTACTTC; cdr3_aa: CASSPLAGSRSSDEQYF
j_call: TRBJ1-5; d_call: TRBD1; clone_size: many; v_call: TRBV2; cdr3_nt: TGTGCCAGCAGTGGACAGGGTAGGAGCAATCAGCCCCAGCATTTT; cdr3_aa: CASSGQGRSNQPQHF
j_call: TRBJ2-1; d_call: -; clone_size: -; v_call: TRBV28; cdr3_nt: TGTGCCAGCACTTCCTGGAGAGGCAATGAGCAGTTCTTC; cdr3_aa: CASTSWRGNEQFF
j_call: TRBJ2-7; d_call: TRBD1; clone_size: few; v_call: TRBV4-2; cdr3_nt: TGTGCCAGCAGCCACGATAATCAGGGGGCTTCCTACGAGCAGTACTTC; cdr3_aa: CASSHDNQGASYEQYF
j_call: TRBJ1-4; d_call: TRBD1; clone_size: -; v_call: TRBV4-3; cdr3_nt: TGCGCCAGCAGCCCCCGTAGGGGACAGAATGAAAAACTGTTTTTT; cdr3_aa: CASSPRRGQNEKLFF
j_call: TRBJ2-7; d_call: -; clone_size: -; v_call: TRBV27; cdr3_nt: TGTGCCAGCAGAAGAACTAGAAACTACGAGCAGTACTTC; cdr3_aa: CASRRTRNYEQYF
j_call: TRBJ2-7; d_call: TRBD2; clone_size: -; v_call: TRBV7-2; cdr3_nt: TGTGCCAGCAGCTTTCTAGCGGGTGAAACCTACGAGCAGTACTTC; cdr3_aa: CASSFLAGETYEQYF
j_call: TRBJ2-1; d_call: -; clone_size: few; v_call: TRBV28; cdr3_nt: TGTGCCAGCACCTTCGGGGTGGGGTCCTACAATGAGCAGTTCTTC; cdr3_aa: CASTFGVGSYNEQFF
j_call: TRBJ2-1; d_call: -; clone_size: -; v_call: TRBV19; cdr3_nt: TGTGCCAGTAAAGTCACATACGCCTACAATGAGCAGTTCTTC; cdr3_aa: CASKVTYAYNEQFF
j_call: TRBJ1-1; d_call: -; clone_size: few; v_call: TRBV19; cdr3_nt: TGTGCCAGTAGTCCCCCGGGGATGAACACTGAAGCTTTCTTT; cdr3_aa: CASSPPGMNTEAFF
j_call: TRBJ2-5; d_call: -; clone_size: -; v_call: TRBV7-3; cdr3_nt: TGTGCCAGCAGCTTAGGGTGGAGAGAGACCCAGTACTTC; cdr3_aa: CASSLGWRETQYF
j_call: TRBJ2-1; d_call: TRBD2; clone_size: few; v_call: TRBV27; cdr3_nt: TGTGCCAGCAGTTTACGTCCAATTTCCTCTAGCGGGAAATACAATGAGCAGTTCTTC; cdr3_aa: CASSLRPISSSGKYNEQFF
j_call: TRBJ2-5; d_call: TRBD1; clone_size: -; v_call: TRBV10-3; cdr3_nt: TGTGCCATCAGGACAGGGGGCGGGGGTCTCGGAGAGACCCAGTACTTC; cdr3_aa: CAIRTGGGGLGETQYF
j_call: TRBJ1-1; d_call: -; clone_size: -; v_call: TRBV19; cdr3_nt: TGTGCCAGTATGCCAGGGCCCATGAACACTGAAGCTTTCTTT; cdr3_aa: CASMPGPMNTEAFF
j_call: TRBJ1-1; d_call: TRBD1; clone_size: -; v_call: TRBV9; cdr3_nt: TGTGCCAGCAGAGGACAGGGAACGAACACTGAAGCTTTCTTT; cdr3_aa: CASRGQGTNTEAFF
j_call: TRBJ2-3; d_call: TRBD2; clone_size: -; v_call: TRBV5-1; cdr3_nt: TGCGCCAGCAGCTCGGGACTAGCGGGGGGCACAGATACGCAGTATTTT; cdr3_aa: CASSSGLAGGTDTQYF
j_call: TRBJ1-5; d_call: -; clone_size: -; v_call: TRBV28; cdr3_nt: TGTGCCAGCACCGAGGCGGGGGGGCTTGGCAATCAGCCCCAGCATTTT; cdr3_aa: CASTEAGGLGNQPQHF
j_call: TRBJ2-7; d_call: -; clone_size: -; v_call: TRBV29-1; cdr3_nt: TGCAGCGTTGGGGACAACTCCTACGAGCAGTACTTC; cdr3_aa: CSVGDNSYEQYF
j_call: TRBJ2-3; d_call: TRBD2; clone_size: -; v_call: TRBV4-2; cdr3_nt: TGTGCCAGCAGCCAAGAGCTCACTAGCGGGAGAAATACGCAGTATTTT; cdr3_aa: CASSQELTSGRNTQYF
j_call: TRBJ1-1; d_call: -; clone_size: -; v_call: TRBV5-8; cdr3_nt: TGTGCCAGCAGCTTGGAGCCTGGGCAGGGAAACACTGAAGCTTTCTTT; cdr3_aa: CASSLEPGQGNTEAFF
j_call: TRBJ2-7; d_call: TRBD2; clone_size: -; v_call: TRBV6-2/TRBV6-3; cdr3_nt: TGTGCCAGCAGCACCGGACTAGCGGGCTACGAGCAGTACTTC; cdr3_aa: CASSTGLAGYEQYF
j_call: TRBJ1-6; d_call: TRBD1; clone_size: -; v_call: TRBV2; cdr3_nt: TGTGCCAGCAGGAAGGGACAGGGGAACTCACCCCTCCACTTT; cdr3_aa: CASRKGQGNSPLHF
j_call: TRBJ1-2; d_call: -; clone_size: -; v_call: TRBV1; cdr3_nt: TGCACCAGCAGCCAAAACAGGGAGGGCTATGGCTACACCTTC; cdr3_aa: CTSSQNREGYGYTF
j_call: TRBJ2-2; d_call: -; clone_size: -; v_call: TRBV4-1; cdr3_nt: TGCGCCAGCAGCCAAGTAACCCGGACTTACACCGGGGAGCTGTTTTTT; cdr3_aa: CASSQVTRTYTGELFF
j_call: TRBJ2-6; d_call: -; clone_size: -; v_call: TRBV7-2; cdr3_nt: TGTGCCAGCAGCGCCTACCGAGTCTCTGGGGCCAACGTCCTGACTTTC; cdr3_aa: CASSAYRVSGANVLTF
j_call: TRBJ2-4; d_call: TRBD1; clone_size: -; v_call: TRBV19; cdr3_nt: TGTGCCAGTAGTTCAGAGACAGGGATGATAGCCAAAAACATTCAGTACTTC; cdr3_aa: CASSSETGMIAKNIQYF
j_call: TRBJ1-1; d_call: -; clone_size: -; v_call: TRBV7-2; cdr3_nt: TGTGCCAGCAACAGGGAGACTGAAGCTTTCTTT; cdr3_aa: CASNRETEAFF
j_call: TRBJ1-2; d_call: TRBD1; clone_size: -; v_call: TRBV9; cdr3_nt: TGTGCCAGCAGCTTGGGACAGGGAGATGGCTACACCTTC; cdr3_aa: CASSLGQGDGYTF
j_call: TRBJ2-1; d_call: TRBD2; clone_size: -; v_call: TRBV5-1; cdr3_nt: TGCGCCAGCAGCTTTCGACTAGCGGAGTACAATGAGCAGTTCTTC; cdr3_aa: CASSFRLAEYNEQFF
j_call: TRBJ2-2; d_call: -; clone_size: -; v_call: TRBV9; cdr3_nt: TGTGCCAGCAGCGTACTAGCGAACACCGGGGAGCTGTTTTTT; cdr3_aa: CASSVLANTGELFF
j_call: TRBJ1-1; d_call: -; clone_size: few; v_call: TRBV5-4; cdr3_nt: TGTGCCAGCAGCCCGGGGGTGAACACTGAAGCTTTCTTT; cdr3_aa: CASSPGVNTEAFF
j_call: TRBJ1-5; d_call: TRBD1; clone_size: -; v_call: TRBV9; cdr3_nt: TGTGCCAGCAGCCCAGGGGACAGAGGAAGCAATCAGCCCCAGCATTTT; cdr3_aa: CASSPGDRGSNQPQHF
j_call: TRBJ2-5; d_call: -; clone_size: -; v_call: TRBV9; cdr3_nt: TGTGCCAGCAGCGTCAGTGATCTGGAGACCCAGTACTTC; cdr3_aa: CASSVSDLETQYF
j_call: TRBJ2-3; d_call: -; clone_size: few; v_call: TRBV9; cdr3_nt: TGTGCCAGCAGCGTAGCAGCGTCGTTCGGCACAGATACGCAGTATTTT; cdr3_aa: CASSVAASFGTDTQYF
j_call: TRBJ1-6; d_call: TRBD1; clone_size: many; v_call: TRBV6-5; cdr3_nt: TGTGCCAGCAGTTACTGGGGACAGTATAATTCACCCCTCCACTTT; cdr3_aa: CASSYWGQYNSPLHF
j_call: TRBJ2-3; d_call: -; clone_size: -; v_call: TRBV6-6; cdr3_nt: TGTGCCAGCAGTCTGAGACAGCGCTTACTGCAGTATTTT; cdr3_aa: CASSLRQRLLQYF
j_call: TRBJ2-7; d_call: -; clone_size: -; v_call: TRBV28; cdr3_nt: TGTGCCAGCAGTTTGTATGGAGGGGCCTACGAGCAGTACTTC; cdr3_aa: CASSLYGGAYEQYF